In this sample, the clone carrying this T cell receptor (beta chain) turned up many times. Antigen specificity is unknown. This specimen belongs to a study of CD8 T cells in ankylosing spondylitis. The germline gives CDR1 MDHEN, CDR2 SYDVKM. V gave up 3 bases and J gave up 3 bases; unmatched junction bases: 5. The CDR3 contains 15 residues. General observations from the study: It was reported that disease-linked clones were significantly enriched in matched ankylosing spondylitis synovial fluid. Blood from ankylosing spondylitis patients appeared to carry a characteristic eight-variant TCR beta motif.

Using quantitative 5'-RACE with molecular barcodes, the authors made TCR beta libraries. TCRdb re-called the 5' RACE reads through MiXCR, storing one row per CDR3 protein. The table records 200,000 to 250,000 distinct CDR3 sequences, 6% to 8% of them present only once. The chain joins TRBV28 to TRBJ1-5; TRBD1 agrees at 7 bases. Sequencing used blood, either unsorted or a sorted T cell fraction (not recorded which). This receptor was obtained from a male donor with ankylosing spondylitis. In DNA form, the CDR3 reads TGTGCCAGCAGTTTGTGGGGGACAGTCAATCAGCCCCAGCATTTT. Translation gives CASSLWGTVNQPQHF.